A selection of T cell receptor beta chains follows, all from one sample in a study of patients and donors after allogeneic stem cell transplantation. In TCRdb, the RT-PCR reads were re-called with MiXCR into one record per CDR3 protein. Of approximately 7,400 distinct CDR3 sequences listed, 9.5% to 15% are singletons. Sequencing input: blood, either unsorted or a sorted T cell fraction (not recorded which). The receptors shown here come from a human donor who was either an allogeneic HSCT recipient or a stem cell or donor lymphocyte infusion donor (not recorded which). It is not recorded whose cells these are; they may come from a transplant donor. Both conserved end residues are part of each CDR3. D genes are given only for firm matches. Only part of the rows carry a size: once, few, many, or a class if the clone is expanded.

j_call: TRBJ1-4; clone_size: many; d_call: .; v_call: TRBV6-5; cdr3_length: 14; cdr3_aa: CASSYSSGSLTLFF; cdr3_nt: TGTGCCAGCAGTTACTCCTCAGGGTCTCTTACTCTGTTTTTT
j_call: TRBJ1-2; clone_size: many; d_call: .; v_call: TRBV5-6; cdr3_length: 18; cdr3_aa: CASSSVAWAGRGEYGYTF; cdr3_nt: TGTGCCAGCAGCTCAGTAGCGTGGGCCGGCAGGGGAGAATATGGCTACACCTTC
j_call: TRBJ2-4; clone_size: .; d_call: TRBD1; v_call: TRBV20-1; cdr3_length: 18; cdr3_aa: CSASLDRGVLGAKNIQYF; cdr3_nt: TGCAGTGCTAGCTTGGACAGGGGGGTTCTTGGTGCCAAAAACATTCAGTACTTC
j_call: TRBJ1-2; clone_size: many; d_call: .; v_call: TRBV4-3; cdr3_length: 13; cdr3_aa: CASSQVRGTGYTF; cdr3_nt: TGCGCCAGCAGCCAAGTAAGGGGCACTGGCTACACCTTC
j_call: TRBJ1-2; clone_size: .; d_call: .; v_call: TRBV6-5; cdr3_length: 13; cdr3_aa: CASSYLGGSGYTF; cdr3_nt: TGTGCCAGCAGTTATCTTGGGGGCAGTGGCTACACCTTC
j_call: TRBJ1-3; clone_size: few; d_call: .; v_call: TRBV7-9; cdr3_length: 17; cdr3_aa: CASSLAQQGREGNTIYF; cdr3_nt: TGTGCCAGCAGCTTAGCTCAACAGGGAAGGGAAGGAAACACCATATATTTT
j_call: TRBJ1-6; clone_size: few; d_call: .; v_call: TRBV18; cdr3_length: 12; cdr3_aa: CASSPPDSPLHF; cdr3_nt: TGTGCCAGCTCACCACCGGATTCACCCCTCCACTTT
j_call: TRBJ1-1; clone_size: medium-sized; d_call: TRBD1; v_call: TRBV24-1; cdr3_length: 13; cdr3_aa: CATTQGVGTEAFF; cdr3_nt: TGTGCCACCACTCAGGGGGTTGGGACTGAAGCTTTCTTT
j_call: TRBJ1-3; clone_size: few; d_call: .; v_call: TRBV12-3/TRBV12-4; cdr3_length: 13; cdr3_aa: CASSLENGNTIYF; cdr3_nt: TGTGCCAGCAGTTTGGAAAATGGAAACACCATATATTTT
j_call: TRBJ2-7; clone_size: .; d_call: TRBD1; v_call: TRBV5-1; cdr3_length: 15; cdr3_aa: CASSSPGTGTYEQYF; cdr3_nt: TGCGCCAGCAGCTCACCCGGGACAGGGACCTACGAGCAGTACTTC
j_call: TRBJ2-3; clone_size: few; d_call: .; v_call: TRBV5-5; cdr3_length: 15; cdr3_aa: CASSTVRTATDTQYF; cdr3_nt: TGTGCCAGCAGCACTGTCCGGACAGCCACAGATACGCAGTATTTT
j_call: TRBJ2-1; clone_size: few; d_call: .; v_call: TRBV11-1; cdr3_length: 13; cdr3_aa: CASSFGRGNEQFF; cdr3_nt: TGTGCCAGCAGCTTCGGTCGGGGGAATGAGCAGTTCTTC
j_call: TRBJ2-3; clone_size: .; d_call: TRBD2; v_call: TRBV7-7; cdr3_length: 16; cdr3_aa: CASSPTAGGPTDTQYF; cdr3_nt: TGTGCCAGCAGCCCCACCGCGGGGGGCCCCACAGATACGCAGTATTTT
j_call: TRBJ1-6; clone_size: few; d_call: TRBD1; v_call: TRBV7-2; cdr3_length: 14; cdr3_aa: CASSLEDRELPLHF; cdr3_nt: TGTGCCAGCAGCTTAGAGGACAGGGAATTACCCCTCCACTTT
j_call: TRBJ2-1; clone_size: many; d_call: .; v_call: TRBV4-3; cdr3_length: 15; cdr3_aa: CASSQFDGANNEQFF; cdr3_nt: TGCGCCAGCAGCCAATTTGATGGAGCGAACAATGAGCAGTTCTTC
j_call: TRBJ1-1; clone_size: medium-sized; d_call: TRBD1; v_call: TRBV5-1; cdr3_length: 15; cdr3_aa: CASSLGQGSTTEAFF; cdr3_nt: TGCGCCAGCAGCCTGGGACAGGGCAGCACCACTGAAGCTTTCTTT
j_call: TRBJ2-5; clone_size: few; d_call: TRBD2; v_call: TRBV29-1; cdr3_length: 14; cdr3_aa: CSGPVAGTKETQYF; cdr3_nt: TGCAGCGGACCCGTAGCGGGGACGAAAGAGACCCAGTACTTC
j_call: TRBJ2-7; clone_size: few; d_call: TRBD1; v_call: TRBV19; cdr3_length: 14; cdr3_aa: CASSPTGEVHEQYF; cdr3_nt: TGTGCCAGTAGTCCGACAGGGGAGGTCCACGAGCAGTACTTC
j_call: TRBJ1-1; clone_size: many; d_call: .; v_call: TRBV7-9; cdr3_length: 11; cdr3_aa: CASSLVSEAFF; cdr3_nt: TGTGCCAGCAGCTTAGTTTCTGAAGCTTTCTTT
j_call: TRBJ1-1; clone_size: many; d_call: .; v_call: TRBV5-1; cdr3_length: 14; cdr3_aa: CASSPGGGNTEAFF; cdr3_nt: TGCGCCAGCAGCCCAGGAGGGGGGAACACTGAAGCTTTCTTT
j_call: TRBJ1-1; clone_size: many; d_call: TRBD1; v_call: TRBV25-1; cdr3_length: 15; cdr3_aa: CASDQTGPMNTEAFF; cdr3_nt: TGTGCCAGCGACCAGACAGGGCCCATGAACACTGAAGCTTTCTTT
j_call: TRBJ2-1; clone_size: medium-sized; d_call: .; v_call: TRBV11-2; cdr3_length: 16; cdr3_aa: CASSLNRFQSYNEQFF; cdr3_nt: TGTGCCAGCAGCCTCAACAGGTTCCAAAGTTACAATGAGCAGTTCTTC
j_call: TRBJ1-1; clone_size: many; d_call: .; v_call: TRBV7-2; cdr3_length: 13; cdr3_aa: CASSGRVGTEAFF; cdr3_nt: TGTGCCAGCAGCGGCAGGGTAGGCACTGAAGCTTTCTTT
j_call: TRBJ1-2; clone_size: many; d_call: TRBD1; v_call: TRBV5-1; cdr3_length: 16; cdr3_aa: CASSLGVPGQGSGYTF; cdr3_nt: TGCGCCAGCAGCTTAGGGGTCCCGGGACAGGGGAGTGGCTACACCTTC
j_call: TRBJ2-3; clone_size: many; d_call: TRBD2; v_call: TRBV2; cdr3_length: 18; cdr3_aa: CASSEQWGLAGVTDTQYF; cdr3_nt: TGTGCCAGCAGTGAACAATGGGGACTAGCGGGAGTGACAGATACGCAGTATTTT
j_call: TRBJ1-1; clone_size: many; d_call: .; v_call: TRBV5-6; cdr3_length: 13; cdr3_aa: CASSLQGWAEAFF; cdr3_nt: TGTGCCAGCAGCCTCCAGGGGTGGGCTGAAGCTTTCTTT
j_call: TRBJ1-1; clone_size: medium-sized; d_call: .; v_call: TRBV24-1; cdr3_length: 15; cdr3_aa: CATIYEADMNTEAFF; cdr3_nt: TGTGCCACCATCTACGAGGCAGACATGAACACTGAAGCTTTCTTT
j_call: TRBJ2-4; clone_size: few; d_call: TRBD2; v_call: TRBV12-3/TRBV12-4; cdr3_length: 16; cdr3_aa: CASSPREVAGKNIQYF; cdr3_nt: TGTGCCAGCAGTCCTCGTGAAGTAGCGGGGAAAAACATTCAGTACTTC
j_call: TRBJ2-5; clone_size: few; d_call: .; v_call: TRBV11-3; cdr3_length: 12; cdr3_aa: CASSLVQETQYF; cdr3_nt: TGTGCCAGCAGCTTAGTCCAAGAGACCCAGTACTTC
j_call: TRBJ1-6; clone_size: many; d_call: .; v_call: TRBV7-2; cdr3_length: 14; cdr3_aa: CASSLEGPYSPLHF; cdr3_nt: TGTGCCAGCAGCCTCGAAGGGCCCTATTCACCCCTCCACTTT
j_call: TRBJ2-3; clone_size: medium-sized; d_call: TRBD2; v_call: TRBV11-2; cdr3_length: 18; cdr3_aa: CASSLVGSEAGKVDTQYF; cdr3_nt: TGTGCCAGCAGCTTAGTAGGTAGTGAAGCGGGAAAGGTAGATACGCAGTATTTT
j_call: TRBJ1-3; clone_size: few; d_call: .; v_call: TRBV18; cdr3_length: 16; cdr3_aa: CASSRGQADSGNTIYF; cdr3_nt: TGTGCCAGCTCACGGGGGCAGGCGGACTCTGGAAACACCATATATTTT
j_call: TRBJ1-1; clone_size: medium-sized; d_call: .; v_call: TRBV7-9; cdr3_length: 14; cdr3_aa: CASSLGRGNTEAFF; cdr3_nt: TGTGCCAGCAGCCTCGGGCGTGGGAACACTGAAGCTTTCTTT
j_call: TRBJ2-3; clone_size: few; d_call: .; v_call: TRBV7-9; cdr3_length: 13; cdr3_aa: CASTSRSADTQYF; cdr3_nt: TGTGCCAGCACCTCAAGATCCGCAGATACGCAGTATTTT
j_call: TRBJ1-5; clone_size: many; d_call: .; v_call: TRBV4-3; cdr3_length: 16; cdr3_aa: CASSQDLAASNQPQHF; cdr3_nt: TGCGCCAGCAGCCAAGATCTAGCAGCAAGCAATCAGCCCCAGCATTTT
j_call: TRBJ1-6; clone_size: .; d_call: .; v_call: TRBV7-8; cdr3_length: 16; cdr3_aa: CASSSGTGEGGSPLHF; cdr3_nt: TGTGCCAGCAGCTCAGGAACGGGGGAGGGAGGTTCACCCCTCCACTTT
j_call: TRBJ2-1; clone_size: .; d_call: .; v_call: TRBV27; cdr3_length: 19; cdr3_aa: CASSLIRVSGRGVYNEQFF; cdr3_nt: TGTGCCAGCAGTTTAATTCGTGTTAGTGGGAGGGGGGTCTACAATGAGCAGTTCTTC
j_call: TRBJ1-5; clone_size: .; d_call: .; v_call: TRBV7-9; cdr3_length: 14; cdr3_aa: CASSSPTVSQPQHF; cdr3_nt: TGTGCCAGCAGCTCACCAACAGTTTCTCAGCCCCAGCATTTT
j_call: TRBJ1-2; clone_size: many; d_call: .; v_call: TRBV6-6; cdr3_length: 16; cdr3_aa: CASSYSETDSNYGYTF; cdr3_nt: TGTGCCAGCAGTTACTCGGAAACAGACTCTAACTATGGCTACACCTTC
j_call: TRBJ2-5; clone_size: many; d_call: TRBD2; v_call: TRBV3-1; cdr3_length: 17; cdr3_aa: CASSQAGLAVSWETQYF; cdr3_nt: TGTGCCAGCAGCCAAGCAGGACTAGCGGTATCATGGGAGACCCAGTACTTC
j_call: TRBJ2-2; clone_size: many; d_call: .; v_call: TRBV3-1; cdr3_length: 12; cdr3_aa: CASSHGGEELFF; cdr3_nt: TGTGCCAGCAGCCACGGGGGAGAGGAGCTGTTTTTT
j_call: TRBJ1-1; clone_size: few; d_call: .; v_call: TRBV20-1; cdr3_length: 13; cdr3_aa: CSEKKGFLTEAFF; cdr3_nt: TGCAGTGAAAAGAAGGGGTTCTTAACTGAAGCTTTCTTT
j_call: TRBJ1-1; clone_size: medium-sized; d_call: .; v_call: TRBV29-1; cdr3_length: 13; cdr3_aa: CSVKPSLGTEAFF; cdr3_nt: TGCAGCGTCAAGCCCTCGCTAGGCACTGAAGCTTTCTTT
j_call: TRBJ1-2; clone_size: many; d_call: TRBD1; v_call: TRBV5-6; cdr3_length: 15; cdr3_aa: CASTMIGTAVTGYTF; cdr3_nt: TGTGCCAGCACCATGATCGGGACAGCCGTAACCGGCTACACCTTC
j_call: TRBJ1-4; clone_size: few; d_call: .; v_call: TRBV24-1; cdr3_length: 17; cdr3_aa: CATSDPSGGLTNEKLFF; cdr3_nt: TGTGCCACCAGTGATCCTTCCGGGGGTTTAACTAATGAAAAACTGTTTTTT
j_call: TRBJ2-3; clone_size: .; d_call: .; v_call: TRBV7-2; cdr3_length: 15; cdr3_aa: CASSPGGRMVDTQYF; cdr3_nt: TGTGCCAGCAGCCCGGGGGGCCGCATGGTGGATACGCAGTATTTT
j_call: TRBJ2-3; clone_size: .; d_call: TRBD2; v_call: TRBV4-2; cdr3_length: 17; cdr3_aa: CASSQDYPGGNTDTQYF; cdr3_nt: TGTGCCAGCAGCCAAGATTACCCGGGGGGAAACACAGATACGCAGTATTTT
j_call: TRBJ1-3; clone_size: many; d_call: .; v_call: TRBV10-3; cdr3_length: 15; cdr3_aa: CAISEGPLSGNTIYF; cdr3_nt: TGTGCCATCAGTGAGGGACCGCTCTCTGGAAACACCATATATTTT
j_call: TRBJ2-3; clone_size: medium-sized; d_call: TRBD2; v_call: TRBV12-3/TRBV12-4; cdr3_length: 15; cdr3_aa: CASSLSAGGADTQYF; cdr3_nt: TGTGCCAGCAGTTTGTCGGCGGGGGGTGCAGATACGCAGTATTTT
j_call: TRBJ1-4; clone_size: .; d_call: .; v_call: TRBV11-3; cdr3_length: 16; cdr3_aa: CASSSGPRTDNEKLFF; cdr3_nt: TGTGCCAGCAGCTCCGGCCCTCGGACAGATAATGAAAAACTGTTTTTT
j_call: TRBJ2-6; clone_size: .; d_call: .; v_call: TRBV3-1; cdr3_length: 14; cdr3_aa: CASMETSGANVLTF; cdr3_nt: TGTGCCAGCATGGAGACCTCTGGGGCCAACGTCCTGACTTTC
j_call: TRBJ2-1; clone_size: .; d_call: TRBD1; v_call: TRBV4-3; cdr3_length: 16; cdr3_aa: CASSRDPGGIYNEQFF; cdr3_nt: TGCGCCAGCAGCCGAGACCCAGGGGGCATCTACAATGAGCAGTTCTTC
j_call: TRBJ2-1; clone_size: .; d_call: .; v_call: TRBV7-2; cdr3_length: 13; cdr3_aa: CASSLLGTGEQFF; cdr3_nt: TGTGCCAGCAGCTTACTTGGTACGGGGGAGCAGTTCTTC
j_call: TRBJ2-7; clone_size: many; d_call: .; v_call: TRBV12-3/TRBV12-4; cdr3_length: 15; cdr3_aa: CASSSRRGGSYEQYF; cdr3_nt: TGTGCCAGCAGTTCCAGGCGCGGCGGATCCTACGAGCAGTACTTC
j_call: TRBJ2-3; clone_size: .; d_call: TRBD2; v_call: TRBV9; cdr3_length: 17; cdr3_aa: CASSGPGLAGGTDTQYF; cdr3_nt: TGTGCCAGCAGCGGACCCGGACTAGCGGGAGGGACAGATACGCAGTATTTT